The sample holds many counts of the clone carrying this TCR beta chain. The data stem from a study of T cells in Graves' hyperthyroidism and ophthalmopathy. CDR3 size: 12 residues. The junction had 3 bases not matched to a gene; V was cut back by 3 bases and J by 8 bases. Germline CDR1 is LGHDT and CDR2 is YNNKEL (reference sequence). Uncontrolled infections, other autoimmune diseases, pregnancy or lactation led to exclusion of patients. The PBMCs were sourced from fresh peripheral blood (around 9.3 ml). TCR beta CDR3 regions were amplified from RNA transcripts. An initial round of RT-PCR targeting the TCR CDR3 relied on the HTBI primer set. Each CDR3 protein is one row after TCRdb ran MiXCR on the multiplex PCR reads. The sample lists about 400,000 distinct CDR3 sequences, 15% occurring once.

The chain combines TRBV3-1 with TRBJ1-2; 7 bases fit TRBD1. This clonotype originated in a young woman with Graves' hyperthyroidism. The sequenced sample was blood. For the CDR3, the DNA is TGTGCCAGCAGCCATCGGACAGGAGGCTACACCTTC. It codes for CASSHRTGGYTF.